The 29 T cell receptor beta chains in this list originate from one sample, sequenced in a study of T cell clonality in common variable immunodeficiency. No antigen has been assigned to these receptors. Data came from immunoSEQ multiplex PCR; TCRdb stores just in-frame clones and leaves some out. This repertoire lists around 19,000 clones without singletons; 6% to 7% sits in the top ten. The study's findings and limits: Fewer deletions and N-nucleotide insertions were reportedly seen in common variable immunodeficiency TCR beta sequences.

Sequencing was done on a sample of peripheral blood mononuclear cells. Receptors were obtained from a human donor with common variable immunodeficiency.

There are a few counts of this clone. The CDR3 end falls 3 residues outside the read, so it is completed with the germline J gene. The chain links TRBV19 to TRBJ2-2; TRBD2 is a possible D gene (6 bases). CDR1 and CDR2 (germline): LNHDA, SQIVND (reference sequence). V lost 4 bases, J lost 5 bases, and 11 bases lay in between. The CDR3 loop spans 14 amino acids. The CDR3 sequence: CASSTLGGTGELFF. The DNA read from the CDR3 is TGTGCCAGTAGTACACTAGGAGGGACCGGGGAG.

At least ten counts were recorded for this clone. The CDR3 end lies 3 residues beyond the end of the read and is filled in from the germline J gene. The gene calls are TRBV2 and TRBJ2-7, with 7 bases identical to TRBD1. Per germline, CDR1 SNHLY and CDR2 FYNNEI. The CDR3 extends over 14 amino acids. V shed 4 bases and J 5 bases; nucleotides not matched to a gene: 8. The covered CDR3 bases are TGTGCCAGCAGTGCCGACAGGGTGACCCACGAG. Translation gives CASSADRVTHE. The CDR3 as a whole reads CASSADRVTHEQYF.

This clone was seen at least ten times. The sequenced fragment ends 3 residues before the CDR3 boundary, so the rest is inferred from the germline J gene. The chain recombines TRBV7-6 with TRBJ2-1; TRBD2 is a possible D gene (6 bases). V was shortened by 8 bases and J by 0 bases, with 17 bases between the two germline ends. CDR3 length equals 16 residues. The germline gives CDR1 SGHVS, CDR2 FNYEAQ. CDR3 amino acids: CASGKTSSSSYNEQFF. The DNA read from the CDR3 is TGTGCCAGCGGCAAGACTAGTTCCAGCTCCTACAATGAG. Using reference TRBV7-6 and TRBJ2-1 for the parts outside the CDR3, the full variable domain is GAGVSQSPRYKVTKRGQDVALRCDPISGHVSLYWYRQALGQGPEFLTYFNYEAQQDKSGLPNDRFSAERPEGSISTLTIQRTEQRDSAMYRCASGKTSSSSYNEQFFGPGTRLTVL.

This clone was recorded a few times. The read ends 3 residues before the CDR3 terminus; that terminus is restored from the germline J gene. This rearrangement joins TRBV2 to TRBJ1-4, with D tentatively TRBD1 (5 bases). The CDR3 loop spans 13 amino acids. Germline CDR1 reads SNHLY; CDR2 reads FYNNEI. The ends were cut back, 9 bases at V and 5 bases at J, with 13 bases in the middle. The CDR3 region is CARAARENEKLFF. The part of the CDR3 DNA that was read is TGTGCCAGGGCCGCCAGGGAGAATGAAAAA.

Notes on this clone: The read stops 3 residues short of the end of the CDR3; the missing end is completed from the germline J gene. The chain has TRBV30 and TRBJ1-2, with D tentatively TRBD1 (5 bases). This CDR3 region has 14 residues. CDR1 and CDR2 from the germline V gene are GTSNPN and SVGIG (reference sequence). The CDR3 reads CAWSVGVASRGYTF. The CDR3 bases that were read are TGTGCCTGGAGTGTAGGGGTGGCCAGCCGGGGC.

This clone was recorded at least ten times. The read stops 3 residues short of the end of the CDR3; the missing end is completed from the germline J gene. The chain is built from TRBV29-1 and TRBJ1-1; unclear D gene. V was cut by 5 bases and J by 2 bases, with 12 bases left in between. This CDR3 contains 13 residues. Germline V gene lookup returns CDR1 SQVTM and CDR2 ANQGSEA. The CDR3: CSVIGQLNTEAFF. CDR3 bases read: TGCAGCGTTATAGGGCAGTTAAACACTGAA.

This clone was found many times. The sequenced part of the CDR3 DNA is TGTGCCAGCAGCTTAGGCGCAGAGAGGGGTGAAAAA. Its translation is CASSLGAERGEK. The whole CDR3 protein reads CASSLGAERGEKLFF. The rearrangement uses TRBV7-9 and TRBJ1-4; D perhaps matches TRBD1 (5 bases). Read sequence stops 3 residues before the CDR3 end, and the germline J gene provides the missing end. CDR3 size: 15 residues. Germline-derived CDR1 and CDR2 are SEHNR and FQNEAQ (reference sequence). Trimming left V 1 base short and J 7 bases short, with 13 bases between.

This clone turned up a few times. With the read ending 3 residues before the CDR3 end, the germline J gene is used to fill in that end. This sequence joins TRBV2 and TRBJ1-5; D gene unclear. The V end was cut by 5 bases, the J end by 6 bases, with 17 bases between. The CDR3 consists of 15 residues. The germline V gene has CDR1 SNHLY and CDR2 FYNNEI. This chain's CDR3 is CASSREPPGVQPQHF. The CDR3 bases that were read are TGTGCCAGCAGTCGAGAACCCCCAGGAGTTCAGCCC.

This clone has a count of ten or more. The CDR3 end is not reached by the read, which stops 3 residues before it; the germline J gene fills it in. The rearrangement joins TRBV7-2 to TRBJ2-1, with 8 bases matching TRBD2. The V gene end was trimmed by 6 bases and the J gene end by 7 bases; junction bases not matched to a gene: 11. This CDR3 spans 15 amino acids. Germline V gene lookup returns CDR1 SGHTA and CDR2 FQGNSA. The part of the CDR3 DNA that was read is TGTGCCAGCAGGAAGTCAGCGGGGGACGGAAATGAG. This sequence encodes CASRKSAGDGNE. Given in full, the CDR3 is CASRKSAGDGNEQFF.

CDR3 in amino acids: CASSLDRGDGYTF. The CDR3 bases that were read are TGTGCCAGCAGCCTTGACAGGGGTGATGGC. The chain combines TRBV7-2 with TRBJ1-2; 8 bases are a match to TRBD1. The read falls 3 residues short of the CDR3 end, and the missing part is taken from the germline J gene. There are 13 residues in the CDR3. Germline V lookup: CDR1 SGHTA, CDR2 FQGNSA. V lost 5 bases and J lost 6; bases outside the gene matches: 5.

The sample holds many counts of this clone. The CDR3 end falls 3 residues outside the read, so it is completed with the germline J gene. The chain couples TRBV7-2 to TRBJ2-7; 9 bases agree with TRBD1. The length of the CDR3 is 15 residues. Germline V CDR1 and CDR2: SGHTA, FQGNSA. V lost 5 bases, J lost 3 bases, and 8 bases stayed unmatched. The part of the CDR3 DNA that was read is TGTGCCAGCAGCCCTACGGGACAGGGATTCTACGAG. Amino acids: CASSPTGQGFYE. The full CDR3 protein reads CASSPTGQGFYEQYF.

This clone was seen repeatedly, ten times or more. The read halts 3 residues ahead of the CDR3 end, with the missing end drawn from the germline J gene. The J gene is TRBJ2-2, the V gene TRBV29-1; 8 nucleotides match TRBD2. V shed 6 bases and J 7 bases; nucleotides not matched to a gene: 10. CDR3 size: 14 residues. Per the germline V gene, CDR1 is SQVTM and CDR2 is ANQGSEA. CDR3 sequence reads: CSVDRGTRGGELFF. Partial CDR3 DNA: TGCAGCGTCGATCGCGGGACTAGGGGCGGGGAG.

This clone was observed at least ten times. The DNA ends 3 residues before the CDR3 does, and the rest of the CDR3 is filled in from the germline J gene. The genes are TRBV7-2 and TRBJ2-7; 7 positions match TRBD1. This CDR3 comprises 14 residues. Trimming at V came to 3 bases and at J to 6 bases, leaving 8 bases not matched to a gene. Germline values: CDR1 SGHTA, CDR2 FQGNSA. The chain's CDR3 is CASSFPTGTAEQYF. The part of the CDR3 DNA that was read is TGTGCCAGCAGCTTTCCGACAGGGACAGCCGAG.

To note about this clone: The read finishes 3 residues shy of the CDR3 end, and the germline J gene is used to complete it. V usage is TRBV7-7 and J usage is TRBJ2-1, with 10 bases that match TRBD2. Germline V gene data show CDR1 as SSHAT and CDR2 as FNYEAQ (reference sequence). The CDR3 sequence is 16 residues long. V lost 1 base to trimming and J lost 5 bases; unmatched junction nucleotides: 5. The CDR3 here is CASSLVASGSDNEQFF. The sequenced part of the CDR3 DNA is TGTGCCAGCAGCTTAGTTGCTAGCGGGAGTGACAATGAG.

On this clone: The read ends 3 residues shy of where the CDR3 ends; the end is completed using the germline J gene. The genes are TRBV30 and TRBJ2-6; D is undetermined. Germline CDR1 is GTSNPN and CDR2 is SVGIG (reference sequence). This CDR3 is 12 amino acids long. The germline V and J ends were trimmed by 4 bases and 4 bases, with 5 bases remaining between them. This CDR3 is CAWNKGANVLTF. The CDR3 DNA, read in part, is TGTGCCTGGAATAAAGGGGCCAACGTC.

This clone was seen at least ten times. The sequenced CDR3 bases are TGTGCCTGGACCCGGACTAGCGGGAACCAAGAGACC. Protein product: CAWTRTSGNQET. The full CDR3 protein is CAWTRTSGNQETQYF. This chain connects TRBV30 to TRBJ2-5; 12 bases align to TRBD2. The sequence runs out 3 residues before the end of the CDR3; the remainder is reconstructed from the germline J gene. In germline, CDR1 is GTSNPN, CDR2 SVGIG (reference sequence). CDR3 length equals 15 residues. J was trimmed by 0 bases and V by 4 bases; bases with no gene match: 3.

This clone occurred many times. Incomplete CDR3 DNA: TGTGCCAGCTCCACCGGACTAGCGGCCACAGATACG. Protein product: CASSTGLAATDT. The whole CDR3 sequence is CASSTGLAATDTQYF. The chain couples TRBV18 to TRBJ2-3, with TRBD2 matching 10 bases. The CDR3 end lies 3 residues beyond the end of the read and is filled in from the germline J gene. Trimming took 6 bases from V and 2 from J; bases not matched to a gene: 5. Per the germline V gene, CDR1 is KGHSH and CDR2 is LQKENI. CDR3 length: 15 residues.

In this sample, this clone is large. The sequenced CDR3 bases are TGTGCCAGCAGCTTAGGGGCCCACGAG. This codes for CASSLGAHE. The entire CDR3 reads CASSLGAHEQYF. J is TRBJ2-7 and V is TRBV7-6; D not certain. Read coverage stops 3 residues before the CDR3 terminus; the germline J gene supplies the remainder. The V gene lost 1 base and the J gene lost 5 bases, with 6 bases spanning the gap. CDR3 length equals 12 residues. The V gene's germline CDR1 is SGHVS and CDR2 FNYEAQ.

In its sample, this clone was seen many times. The CDR3 end falls 3 residues outside the read, so it is completed with the germline J gene. The rearrangement joins TRBV7-2 to TRBJ1-1; possibly TRBD1 for D (5 bases). The CDR3 loop spans 14 amino acids. Trimming left V 7 bases short and J 4 bases short, with 16 bases between. The germline CDR1 and CDR2 sequences are SGHTA and FQGNSA. CDR3 region: CASTVGGEVTEAFF. The covered CDR3 bases are TGTGCCAGCACCGTGGGGGGGGAGGTCACTGAA.

Comments on this clone: From the germline J gene comes the end of the CDR3, since the read stops 3 residues before it. V and J are TRBV19 and TRBJ2-1; the match to TRBD2 covers 10 bases. The CDR3 covers 17 residues. CDR1 is LNHDA and CDR2 is SQIVND in the germline V gene (reference sequence). J was trimmed by 0 bases and V by 5 bases; bases with no gene match: 7. CDR3 sequence: CASSFRTSGNSYNEQFF. The CDR3 DNA, read in part, is TGTGCCAGTAGTTTCCGGACTAGCGGAAACTCCTACAATGAG.

Remarks on this clone: Sequencing ends 3 residues short of the CDR3 end; the germline J gene provides the rest. This chain connects TRBV7-3 to TRBJ2-3; D unclear. V lost 2 bases, J lost 6 bases, and 15 bases lay in between. The CDR3 spans 15 residues. Germline lookup yields CDR1 SGHTA and CDR2 FQGTGA. The covered CDR3 bases are TGTGCCAGCAGCTTACGTGGATCGGGTGGGGATACG. Its protein is CASSLRGSGGDT. The whole CDR3 sequence is CASSLRGSGGDTQYF. The full variable domain, in which reference TRBV7-3 and TRBJ2-3 provide the parts outside the CDR3, is GAGVSQTPSNKVTEKGKYVELRCDPISGHTALYWYRQSLGQGPEFLIYFQGTGAADDSGLPNDRFFAVRPEGSVSTLKIQRTERGDSAVYLCASSLRGSGGDTQYFGPGTRLTVL.

This clone appeared many times. The CDR3 extends 3 residues past the end of the read, so its final part is completed from the germline J gene. This sequence joins TRBV6-1 and TRBJ1-1, with D possibly TRBD1 on 5 matching bases. V was clipped by 2 bases and J by 0 bases, with 10 bases between them. This CDR3 region has 15 residues. The V gene's germline CDR1 is MNHNS and CDR2 SASEGT. The DNA read from the CDR3 is TGTGCCAGCAGTGAATTGGGGCAGATGAACACTGAA. This codes for CASSELGQMNTE. The complete CDR3 protein is CASSELGQMNTEAFF.

Many counts were recorded for this clone. The read falls 3 residues short of the CDR3 end, and the missing part is taken from the germline J gene. V usage is TRBV2 and J usage is TRBJ2-6; possible D gene TRBD1, 6 bases. Trimming cost V 4 bases and J 4 bases, with 8 bases left between them. CDR3 length: 14 amino acids. Germline V gene sequence: CDR1 SNHLY, CDR2 FYNNEI. CDR3 DNA, as far as it was read: TGTGCCAGCAGTGCCAGGGGCGGGGCCAACGTC. It encodes CASSARGGANV. The complete CDR3 sequence is CASSARGGANVLTF.

Concerning this clone itself: The read halts 3 residues ahead of the CDR3 end, with the missing end drawn from the germline J gene. V usage is TRBV6-2 or TRBV6-3 and J usage is TRBJ1-5; possibly TRBD1 for D (6 bases). This CDR3 is 15 amino acids long. Germline V gives CDR1 MNHEY, CDR2 SVGEGT. V was cut by 3 bases and J by 6 bases, with 15 bases left in between. Partial CDR3 DNA: TGTGCCAGCAGTTATGGGGGACACCTGGGTCAGCCC. Amino acids: CASSYGGHLGQP. The whole CDR3 sequence reads CASSYGGHLGQPQHF.

This clone has a handful of counts. The read comes to an end 3 residues before the CDR3 does, leaving the germline J gene to fill in the end. V gene TRBV6-2 or TRBV6-3 combines with J gene TRBJ2-2, with D tentatively TRBD1 (6 bases). The CDR3 contains 16 residues. Germline V CDR1 and CDR2: MNHEY, SVGEGT. The ends were cut back, 6 bases at V and 4 bases at J, with 18 bases in the middle. The CDR3 loop is CASSERPGTTTGELFF. CDR3 DNA (partial): TGTGCCAGCAGCGAACGCCCCGGGACAACCACCGGGGAG.

As concerns this clone: The CDR3 extends 3 residues past the end of the read, so its final part is completed from the germline J gene. The chain links TRBV20-1 to TRBJ2-5; 11 nucleotides line up with TRBD2. The CDR3 totals 14 residues. Germline CDR1 and CDR2: DFQATT and SNEGSKA (reference sequence). The junction had 5 bases not matched to a gene; V was cut back by 3 bases and J by 5 bases. The CDR3 bases that were read are TGCAGTGCTAGTACTAGCGGGAGAGGGGAGACC. This translates into CSASTSGRGET. The whole CDR3 region reads CSASTSGRGETQYF.

Incomplete CDR3 DNA: TGTGCCTGGAGTCCGGGACACGACCTGAATGAG. This translates into CAWSPGHDLNE. In full, the CDR3 is CAWSPGHDLNEQFF. The chain couples TRBV30 to TRBJ2-1, with D maybe TRBD1 (6 bases). Read coverage stops 3 residues before the CDR3 terminus; the germline J gene supplies the remainder. Trimming shortened V by 2 bases and J by 7 bases, and 15 bases separated the two germline ends. Germline V gene data show CDR1 as GTSNPN and CDR2 as SVGIG (reference sequence). The CDR3 consists of 14 residues.

In its sample, this clone was seen a few times. The DNA ends 3 residues before the CDR3 does, and the rest of the CDR3 is filled in from the germline J gene. V and J are TRBV5-1 and TRBJ2-1; 11 nucleotides match TRBD1. The CDR3 spans 15 residues. CDR1 is SGHRS, CDR2 YFSETQ, per germline. J gave up 9 bases and V 3 bases, and 8 bases lay outside the gene matches. The part of the CDR3 DNA that was read is TGCGCCAGCAGCTACCGGGACAGGGGGGCCACTGAG. Protein: CASSYRDRGATE. The complete CDR3 reads CASSYRDRGATEQFF.

A few counts support this clone. The CDR3 end falls 3 residues outside the read, so it is completed with the germline J gene. V usage is TRBV2 and J usage is TRBJ2-1, with 7 bases lining up with TRBD2. Trimming at V came to 4 bases and at J to 4 bases, leaving 7 bases not matched to a gene. This CDR3 is built from 15 residues. CDR1 and CDR2 (germline): SNHLY, FYNNEI. The CDR3 protein is CASSVRGVTYNEQFF. The CDR3 DNA, read in part, is TGTGCCAGCAGTGTCCGGGGGGTCACGTACAATGAG.